The 8 T cell receptor beta chains given below trace back to one sample, sequenced in a study of CD8 T cells in Susac syndrome. Random-hexamer reverse transcription was applied to about 0.45 to 1 ug RNA. TCRdb analysed the immunoSEQ multiplex PCR reads with MiXCR anew, one entry per CDR3 protein. The sample records 150,000 to 200,000 distinct CDR3 sequences, more than 85% being singletons. The sequenced sample was CD4+ T cells from PBMCs. These receptors came from a human donor with Susac syndrome.

The CDR3 region is CASSSGQYNEQFF. The DNA for the CDR3 is TGTGCCAGCAGCTCCGGACAGTACAATGAGCAGTTCTTC. The J gene is TRBJ2-1, the V gene TRBV7-9, with D perhaps TRBD1 (6 bases). The V gene lost 4 bases and the J gene lost 4 bases, with 8 bases spanning the gap. The CDR3 totals 13 residues. Germline V lookup: CDR1 SEHNR, CDR2 FQNEAQ (reference sequence).

This rearrangement joins TRBV20-1 to TRBJ2-3; 13 nucleotides align to TRBD2. The CDR3 is 15 residues long. V gave up 3 bases and J gave up 6 bases; unmatched junction bases: 6. Per germline, CDR1 DFQATT and CDR2 SNEGSKA (reference sequence). Written as DNA, the CDR3 is TGCAGTGCTAGGCCCGGGACTAGCGGGATGGATACGCAGTATTTT. This gives the protein CSARPGTSGMDTQYF.

This chain connects TRBV7-3 to TRBJ1-1; 7 bases match TRBD1. The length of the CDR3 is 17 residues. CDR1 and CDR2 (germline): SGHTA, FQGTGA. J was trimmed by 1 base and V by 1 base; bases with no gene match: 9. In DNA form, the CDR3 reads TGTGCCAGCAGCTTAAACCCGCTGGGACAGACGAACACTGAAGCTTTCTTT. Protein product: CASSLNPLGQTNTEAFF.

This chain links TRBV27 with TRBJ1-4, with 10 bases lining up with TRBD1. From germline, CDR1 is MNHEY and CDR2 SMNVEV (reference sequence). J gave up 12 bases and V 1 base, and 11 bases lay outside the gene matches. CDR3 size: 16 residues. The CDR3 sequence is CASSLLRTGGTGELFF. In DNA form, the CDR3 reads TGTGCCAGCAGTTTATTACGGACTGGGGGGACAGGGGAACTGTTTTTT.

The chain employs TRBV3-1 and TRBJ2-7; D is possibly TRBD2 (6 bases). Trimming left V 3 bases short and J 3 bases short, with 18 bases between. This CDR3 contains 16 residues. CDR1 LGHDT and CDR2 YNNKEL come from the germline V gene (reference sequence). CDR3 residues: CASSQEGVISVYEQYF. The CDR3 DNA sequence: TGTGCCAGCAGCCAGGAGGGAGTTATATCAGTCTACGAGCAGTACTTC.

The V gene is TRBV5-1, the J gene TRBJ2-3, with unresolved D. The CDR3 totals 14 residues. The germline V gene has CDR1 SGHRS and CDR2 YFSETQ. Trimming cost V 0 bases and J 6 bases, with 11 bases left between them. The CDR3 here is CASSLAQIRDTQYF. CDR3 DNA sequence: TGCGCCAGCAGCTTGGCCCAGATTAGGGATACGCAGTATTTT.

The gene calls are TRBV18 and TRBJ2-6; D might be TRBD1 (6 bases). V gave up 5 bases and J gave up 5 bases, with 19 bases separating them. Germline V CDR1 and CDR2: KGHSH, LQKENI. The CDR3 runs 17 residues. The CDR3 DNA follows: TGTGCCAGCTCAACGTATCAAGCAGGGGAGAGGGCCAACGTCCTGACTTTC. Translating it yields CASSTYQAGERANVLTF.

This clonotype was detected only a few times. This chain connects TRBV27 to TRBJ1-2; possible D gene TRBD1, 6 bases. CDR1 and CDR2 (germline): MNHEY, SMNVEV (reference sequence). The length of the CDR3 is 12 residues. V gave up 6 bases and J gave up 2 bases, with 7 bases separating them. The CDR3 region is CASRQGNYGYTF. In nucleotides, the CDR3 is TGTGCCAGCAGACAGGGAAACTATGGCTACACCTTC.